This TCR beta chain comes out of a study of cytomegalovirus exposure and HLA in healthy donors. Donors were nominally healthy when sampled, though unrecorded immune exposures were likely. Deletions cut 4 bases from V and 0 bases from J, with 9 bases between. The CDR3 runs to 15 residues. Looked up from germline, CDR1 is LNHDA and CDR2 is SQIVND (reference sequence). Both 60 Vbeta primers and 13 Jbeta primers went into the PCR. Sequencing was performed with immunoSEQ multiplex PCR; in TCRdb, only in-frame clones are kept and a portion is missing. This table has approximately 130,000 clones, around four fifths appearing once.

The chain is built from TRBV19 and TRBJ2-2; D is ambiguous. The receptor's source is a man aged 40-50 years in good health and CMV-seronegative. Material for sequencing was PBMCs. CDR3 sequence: CASSTLTPNTGELFF. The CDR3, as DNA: TGTGCCAGTAGTACTCTCACACCGAACACCGGGGAGCTGTTTTTT.